The clone carrying this T cell receptor beta chain showed up just once. What it binds is not known. The record originates from a study of cytomegalovirus exposure and HLA in healthy donors. Study outcomes and limitations: In an earlier analysis, most TCR beta V segments were productive about 87% or about 30% of the time. It was 150 to 200 TCR beta chains that were listed as cytomegalovirus-associated. When analyzed later, the rates of TCR association showed variation by HLA locus, with DRB1 the most and HLA-C the fewest. In a later analysis, HLA-associated beta chains showed higher expansion and lower generation probabilities than comparable chains.

V was cut by 5 bases and J by 1 base, with 16 bases left in between. Germline CDR1 is SGHRS and CDR2 is YFSETQ. The CDR3 length is 16 residues. The PCR ran on 60 Vbeta and 13 Jbeta primers. Here immunoSEQ multiplex PCR was the method, and the copy in TCRdb shows in-frame clones only, minus some. The data hold approximately 110,000 clones, with around 79% observed a single time. Sequences were obtained from PBMCs. This chain uses TRBV5-1 with TRBJ1-3; unclear D gene. The clonotype was recovered from a woman in her thirties or forties in good health and CMV-seronegative. The CDR3 loop is CASSASPGDSGNTIYF. The DNA for the CDR3 is TGCGCCAGCAGTGCGTCCCCAGGCGATTCTGGAAACACCATATATTTT.